This T cell receptor beta chain was sequenced during a study of shared clonotypes between healthy human individuals. The junction had 6 bases not matched to a gene; V was cut back by 8 bases and J by 4 bases. The CDR3 has 14 amino acids. Germline V gives CDR1 MNHNY, CDR2 SVGAGI (reference sequence). For each subset, genomic DNA was distributed in equal portions over several immunoSEQ plates. TCRdb's copy holds only in-frame clones and misses some; the assay was immunoSEQ multiplex PCR. Among roughly 1,500,000 clones listed, 98% were seen once. Healthy HIV-negative adults with no recent acute infections or vaccinations were recruited as donors.

The sequence was obtained from a man under 40 in good health. The chain joins TRBV6-6 to TRBJ1-5; TRBD1 aligns across 9 bases. What was sequenced was naive CD4+ T cells sorted from blood. The subset: CD45RA+ positively selected. The CDR3 DNA reads as TGTGCCAGCTTTGGGGACAGGGCTAATCAGCCCCAGCATTTT. Amino acids: CASFGDRANQPQHF.